What follows are 6 T cell receptor beta chains derived from one specimen sequenced in a study of cytomegalovirus exposure and HLA in healthy donors. The PCR ran on 60 Vbeta and 13 Jbeta primers. Generated by immunoSEQ multiplex PCR, the TCRdb table keeps only in-frame clones and is missing some. This table has about 110,000 clones, roughly two thirds appearing once. The source material was PBMCs. The receptors derive from a female donor in good health and CMV-seronegative.

V and J are TRBV6-6 and TRBJ2-7, with 8 bases lining up with TRBD2. J gave up 0 bases and V 5 bases, and 9 bases lay outside the gene matches. Per germline, CDR1 MNHNY and CDR2 SVGAGI (reference sequence). The CDR3 runs to 16 residues. The CDR3 sequence is CASSTYLLAASYEQYF. CDR3 DNA sequence: TGTGCCAGCAGTACCTACCTACTAGCGGCCTCCTACGAGCAGTACTTC.

This clone was seen only once. The chain links TRBV6-6 to TRBJ1-5; D is undetermined. The V gene's germline CDR1 is MNHNY and CDR2 SVGAGI (reference sequence). Trimming removed 0 bases from V and 5 bases from J, with 8 bases in between. CDR3 length equals 14 residues. CDR3 protein: CASSYSMGDQPQHF. Written as DNA, the CDR3 is TGTGCCAGCAGTTACTCGATGGGCGATCAGCCCCAGCATTTT.

The chain joins TRBV14 to TRBJ1-3; weak D call: TRBD1 (6 bases). The CDR3 runs 13 residues. Germline V gene data show CDR1 as SGHDN and CDR2 as FVKESK. Trimming took off 4 bases at V and 8 bases at J, with 12 bases between the two ends. In DNA form, the CDR3 reads TGTGCCAGCAGCCTAACAGGGCCGGACACCATATATTTT. This gives the protein CASSLTGPDTIYF.

CDR3 amino acids: CASSLQGDKAFF. In DNA, the CDR3 is TGTGCCAGCAGCTTACAGGGCGATAAAGCTTTCTTT. J is TRBJ1-1 and V is TRBV7-9, with D possibly being TRBD1 (5 bases). Germline assignment: CDR1 SEHNR and CDR2 FQNEAQ (reference sequence). Trimming cost V 2 bases and J 9 bases, with 10 bases left between them. This CDR3 comprises 12 residues.

The J gene is TRBJ2-4, the V gene TRBV5-1; 7 bases map to TRBD2. J was trimmed by 5 bases and V by 5 bases; bases with no gene match: 7. Germline lookup yields CDR1 SGHRS and CDR2 YFSETQ. The CDR3 loop spans 14 amino acids. DNA for the CDR3: TGCGCCAGCAGTTTCTCCGGACTAGAAAACATTCAGTACTTC. Amino acids: CASSFSGLENIQYF.

The rearrangement joins TRBV15 to TRBJ2-1; 7 nucleotides line up with TRBD2. The CDR3 is 16 amino acids. Germline V gene data show CDR1 as LNHNV and CDR2 as YYDKDF (reference sequence). With V trimmed by 0 bases and J by 0 bases, 2 bases remained unmatched. The CDR3 region is CATSRDPGGSYNEQFF. In DNA form, the CDR3 reads TGTGCCACCAGCAGAGATCCGGGGGGCTCCTACAATGAGCAGTTCTTC.